Below are 32 T cell receptor beta chains sequenced from a single sample in a study of shared clonotypes between healthy human individuals. TCRdb's copy holds only in-frame clones and misses some; the assay was immunoSEQ multiplex PCR. The sample yields some 1.5 million clones, roughly 98% seen once. Sequences were obtained from naive CD4+ T cells sorted from blood. Subset here: CD45RA+ positively selected. Every receptor here comes from a man aged 25 to 40 in good health.

This chain connects TRBV28 to TRBJ2-3; possible D gene TRBD1, 5 bases. Germline CDR1 and CDR2: MDHEN and SYDVKM. V was shortened by 4 bases and J by 2 bases, with 10 bases between the two germline ends. This CDR3 has 14 amino acids. The CDR3 loop reads CASSSGQDTDTQYF. The CDR3 DNA sequence: TGTGCCAGCAGTTCAGGGCAGGACACAGATACGCAGTATTTT.

This clone was recorded only once. The chain couples TRBV7-3 to TRBJ2-7, with D perhaps assigned TRBD1 or TRBD2 (5 bases each). Trimming left V 5 bases short and J 3 bases short, with 11 bases between. The length of the CDR3 is 13 residues. The germline CDR1 and CDR2 sequences are SGHTA and FQGTGA. The CDR3 region is CASSRDGDYEQYF. The DNA of the CDR3 is TGTGCCAGCAGCCGGGACGGGGACTACGAGCAGTACTTC.

The gene calls are TRBV7-9 and TRBJ1-3, with 8 bases fitting TRBD1. Germline CDR1 reads SEHNR; CDR2 reads FQNEAQ (reference sequence). The CDR3 is 17 amino acids. The V and J ends lost 4 bases and 0 bases, in that order; junction bases with no gene match: 8. In DNA, the CDR3 is TGTGCCAGCAGCTCTAGCCAGGGGGCGAGCTCTGGAAACACCATATATTTT. This encodes CASSSSQGASSGNTIYF.

This clone appeared a single time. This chain uses TRBV11-3 with TRBJ2-7; D is possibly TRBD2 (7 bases). Germline loops: CDR1 SGHNT, CDR2 YENEEA. The ends were cut back, 5 bases at V and 0 bases at J, with 14 bases in the middle. CDR3 size: 15 residues. The CDR3 nucleotides are TGTGCCAGCAGCAGGGGGGGGGCTCCCTCCTACGAGCAGTACTTC. Protein sequence: CASSRGGAPSYEQYF.

The V gene is TRBV18, the J gene TRBJ2-7; D possibly corresponds to TRBD2 (6 bases). CDR3 length equals 14 residues. Germline V gives CDR1 KGHSH, CDR2 LQKENI. Trimming took off 3 bases at V and 6 bases at J, with 15 bases between the two ends. The chain's CDR3 is CASSPITSSPEQYF. DNA for the CDR3: TGTGCCAGCTCACCCATTACTAGCTCCCCCGAGCAGTACTTC.

With regard to this clone: The same CDR3 arises from other DNA sequences in this sample as well. The chain links TRBV5-1 to TRBJ2-7; no clear D gene. The CDR3 extends over 13 amino acids. Between the trimmed V and J ends, which lost 0 bases and 3 bases, there was a span of 7 bases. Germline V gene data show CDR1 as SGHRS and CDR2 as YFSETQ. CDR3 sequence: CASSLALGYEQYF. Written as DNA, the CDR3 is TGCGCCAGCAGCTTGGCCCTAGGCTACGAGCAGTACTTC.

This chain connects TRBV14 to TRBJ2-1; 7 bases agree with TRBD2. Germline CDR1 reads SGHDN; CDR2 reads FVKESK. The CDR3 runs 17 residues. V lost 0 bases and J lost 1; bases outside the gene matches: 6. This CDR3 is CASSQDLGGGSYNEQFF. The CDR3 region has the DNA TGTGCCAGCAGCCAAGATCTGGGGGGGGGATCCTACAATGAGCAGTTCTTC.

On this clone: The same CDR3 also results from other DNA sequences found in this sample. The chain couples TRBV28 to TRBJ2-1, with TRBD2 as a possible D gene (6 bases). Per germline, CDR1 MDHEN and CDR2 SYDVKM. The V end was cut by 3 bases, the J end by 0 bases, with 9 bases between. This CDR3 is built from 15 residues. CDR3 nucleotide sequence: TGTGCCAGCAGTTTGGGGAGGAGCTCCTACAATGAGCAGTTCTTC. As protein: CASSLGRSSYNEQFF.

The chain carries TRBV19 and TRBJ1-2; D is undetermined. V was cut by 6 bases and J by 7 bases, with 18 bases left in between. The CDR3 consists of 14 residues. Germline V gene data show CDR1 as LNHDA and CDR2 as SQIVND (reference sequence). CDR3 sequence (DNA): TGTGCCAGTAGCCCCGAGGGCAAGCGAACTGGCTACACCTTC. This gives the protein CASSPEGKRTGYTF.

Concerning this clone itself: At the DNA level, this CDR3 is encoded by other sequences in the same sample as well. The chain employs TRBV6-5 and TRBJ2-3; 9 bases align to TRBD2. This CDR3 has 15 amino acids. Germline V gene sequence: CDR1 MNHEY, CDR2 SVGAGI. V lost 2 bases and J lost 6; bases outside the gene matches: 6. The CDR3 loop is CASSYPAGGSDTQYF. The DNA of the CDR3 is TGTGCCAGCAGTTACCCGGCGGGAGGGTCTGATACGCAGTATTTT.

The genes are TRBV12-5 and TRBJ2-1; TRBD1 agrees at 7 bases. J gave up 14 bases and V 1 base, and 2 bases lay outside the gene matches. The CDR3 spans 11 residues. The germline gives CDR1 LGHNT, CDR2 FRNRAP. CDR3 coding DNA: TGTGCTAGTGGTTTGGATACAGGGGAGTTCTTC. Translated, it gives CASGLDTGEFF.

The chain couples TRBV18 to TRBJ2-7; a possible D gene is TRBD2 (6 bases). Germline lookup yields CDR1 KGHSH and CDR2 LQKENI. The CDR3 spans 14 residues. Between the trimmed V and J ends, which lost 2 bases and 2 bases, there was a span of 10 bases. In DNA, the CDR3 is TGTGCCAGCTCACCAAGGACTAAAACCTACGAGCAGTACTTC. Protein product: CASSPRTKTYEQYF.

The chain has TRBV28 and TRBJ1-4, with TRBD1 matching over 10 bases. This CDR3 comprises 15 residues. Germline CDR1 and CDR2: MDHEN and SYDVKM. Trimming at V came to 6 bases and at J to 6 bases, leaving 7 bases not matched to a gene. CDR3 region: CASRQPGQGHEKLFF. In DNA, the CDR3 is TGTGCCAGCAGGCAACCGGGACAGGGGCATGAAAAACTGTTTTTT.

The chain carries TRBV4-1 and TRBJ1-5; D is uncertain. V was clipped by 0 bases and J by 7 bases, with 13 bases between them. Germline V gives CDR1 MGHRA, CDR2 YSYEKL. The CDR3 has 15 amino acids. CDR3 nucleotides: TGCGCCAGCAGCCAAGAACGGCTCATGGGCCAGCCCCAGCATTTT. It codes for CASSQERLMGQPQHF.

This chain connects TRBV19 to TRBJ2-7; 10 bases line up with TRBD2. Trimming took 6 bases from V and 3 from J; bases not matched to a gene: 2. From germline, CDR1 is LNHDA and CDR2 SQIVND (reference sequence). The CDR3 is 13 residues long. The DNA for the CDR3 is TGTGCCAGTAGCGAGCGGGAGGGCTACGAGCAGTACTTC. Its translation is CASSEREGYEQYF. The entire variable domain, with the rest obtained from reference TRBV19 and TRBJ2-7, is as follows: DGGITQSPKYLFRKEGQNVTLSCEQNLNHDAMYWYRQDPGQGLRLIYYSQIVNDFQKGDIAEGYSVSREKKESFPLTVTSAQKNPTAFYLCASSEREGYEQYFGPGTRLTVT.

This chain connects TRBV29-1 to TRBJ1-1; possibly TRBD1 for D (6 bases). This CDR3 comprises 13 residues. Germline lookup yields CDR1 SQVTM and CDR2 ANQGSEA. The V and J ends lost 8 bases and 5 bases respectively, with 18 bases between them. CDR3 loop: CSPNRRGRTEAFF. In DNA, the CDR3 is TGCAGCCCAAACCGCAGGGGCCGGACTGAAGCTTTCTTT.

V and J are TRBV9 and TRBJ1-5; 9 positions agree with TRBD1. This CDR3 spans 15 amino acids. Trimming took 3 bases from V and 3 from J; bases not matched to a gene: 4. CDR1 and CDR2 (germline): SGDLS, YYNGEE. CDR3 residues: CASSATGGSNQPQHF. The CDR3 nucleotides are TGTGCCAGCAGCGCGACAGGGGGGTCCAATCAGCCCCAGCATTTT. Complete variable domain (other parts from reference TRBV9 and TRBJ1-5): DSGVTQTPKHLITATGQRVTLRCSPRSGDLSVYWYQQSLDQGLQFLIQYYNGEERAKGNILERFSAQQFPDLHSELNLSSLELGDSALYFCASSATGGSNQPQHFGDGTRLSIL.

V usage is TRBV9 and J usage is TRBJ2-5; 8 nucleotides align to TRBD2. CDR1 and CDR2 from the germline V gene are SGDLS and YYNGEE. Unmatched junction bases numbered 3, after V lost 2 bases and J lost 0 bases. The CDR3 has 15 residues. CDR3 DNA sequence: TGTGCCAGCAGCGTGGGCGGGAGGAACCAAGAGACCCAGTACTTC. Its protein is CASSVGGRNQETQYF.

This chain links TRBV14 with TRBJ2-5; 12 bases are shared with TRBD1. The CDR3 runs 16 residues. Germline V gene data show CDR1 as SGHDN and CDR2 as FVKESK. The V gene end was trimmed by 5 bases and the J gene end by 4 bases; junction bases not matched to a gene: 8. The CDR3 spells CASSVRDRGPGETQYF. In nucleotides, the CDR3 is TGTGCCAGCAGCGTCCGGGACAGGGGGCCGGGAGAGACCCAGTACTTC. The entire variable domain, with the rest obtained from reference TRBV14 and TRBJ2-5, is as follows: EAGVTQFPSHSVIEKGQTVTLRCDPISGHDNLYWYRRVMGKEIKFLLHFVKESKQDESGMPNNRFLAERTGGTYSTLKVQPAELEDSGVYFCASSVRDRGPGETQYFGPGTRLLVL.

This rearrangement joins TRBV11-2 to TRBJ1-5; unclear D gene. V lost 2 bases, J lost 0 bases, and 5 bases lay in between. The CDR3 runs to 14 residues. Germline CDR1 is SGHAT and CDR2 is FQNNGV. This CDR3 is CASSLLGSNQPQHF. The CDR3, as DNA: TGTGCCAGCAGCTTACTGGGTAGCAATCAGCCCCAGCATTTT.

The chain couples TRBV28 to TRBJ2-3, with D unresolved. This CDR3 has 15 amino acids. The germline V and J ends were trimmed by 3 bases and 2 bases, with 12 bases remaining between them. Germline assignment: CDR1 MDHEN and CDR2 SYDVKM. Here the CDR3 reads CASSFATGNTDTQYF. The DNA for the CDR3 is TGTGCCAGCAGTTTTGCGACTGGGAACACAGATACGCAGTATTTT.

This clone is a singleton in its sample. The J gene is TRBJ2-3, the V gene TRBV7-6, with D perhaps assigned TRBD1 or TRBD2 (6 bases each). Per germline, CDR1 SGHVS and CDR2 FNYEAQ. Trimming pared 1 base from V and 0 bases from J, leaving 11 bases between. The CDR3 covers 16 residues. This CDR3 reads CASSLGGAPSTDTQYF. CDR3 in DNA: TGTGCCAGCAGCTTAGGGGGGGCACCTAGCACAGATACGCAGTATTTT.

The chain joins TRBV28 to TRBJ1-4; D gene ambiguous. Trimming pared 4 bases from V and 0 bases from J, leaving 12 bases between. Germline V gives CDR1 MDHEN, CDR2 SYDVKM. This CDR3 comprises 16 residues. The CDR3 sequence: CASSSLDGSTNEKLFF. CDR3 sequence (DNA): TGTGCCAGCAGTTCCCTGGACGGGTCAACTAATGAAAAACTGTTTTTT.

The chain is built from TRBV10-3 and TRBJ2-1; 8 bases are shared with TRBD1. The germline V gene has CDR1 ENHRY and CDR2 SYGVKD. The CDR3 is 13 residues long. V was clipped by 8 bases and J by 3 bases; unmatched bases: 3. The CDR3 nucleotides read TGTGCCATCCAAGACAGGGGCTACAATGAGCAGTTCTTC. Translating gives CAIQDRGYNEQFF.

The genes are TRBV9 and TRBJ2-3; the match to TRBD1 covers 7 bases. Germline trimming cut 5 bases from V and 5 bases from J; bases unmatched to any gene: 11. The germline gives CDR1 SGDLS, CDR2 YYNGEE. CDR3 size: 15 residues. The CDR3, as DNA: TGTGCCAGCAGTAAGGGTACAGGGGTCGGAGATACGCAGTATTTT. It specifies CASSKGTGVGDTQYF.

Turning to this clone: A junction end diverges from the germline sequence, so it may reflect a read error. The rearrangement links TRBV10-2 to TRBJ1-2; 8 nucleotides agree with TRBD1. Germline CDR1 WSHSY, CDR2 SAAADI. This CDR3 spans 15 amino acids. This CDR3 reads CASSESVAGGYRYTF. The CDR3 bases are TGCGCCAGCAGTGAGTCTGTGGCAGGGGGCTATCGCTACACCTTC.

The chain uses TRBV5-1 and TRBJ2-3, with D hard to call. Germline V gene sequence: CDR1 SGHRS, CDR2 YFSETQ. The CDR3 is made up of 14 amino acids. The V and J ends lost 4 bases and 2 bases respectively, with 11 bases between them. The CDR3 is CASSPVPLTDTQYF. The CDR3 DNA reads TGCGCCAGCAGCCCGGTTCCGCTCACAGATACGCAGTATTTT.

V and J are TRBV18 and TRBJ2-6; 7 positions match TRBD2. V dropped 6 bases and J dropped 0; count of bases not matched to a gene: 14. The CDR3 loop spans 19 amino acids. Per germline, CDR1 KGHSH and CDR2 LQKENI. CDR3 DNA: TGTGCCAGCTCTCCCTTTCCCCAGCCGGGAGGCTCTGGGGCCAACGTCCTGACTTTC. Protein: CASSPFPQPGGSGANVLTF.

The rearrangement joins TRBV6-1 to TRBJ2-7; 10 bases map to TRBD2. The CDR3 consists of 14 residues. Germline values: CDR1 MNHNS, CDR2 SASEGT. After removal of 1 base from V and 4 bases from J, the junction contained 1 base not matched to a gene. The CDR3 nucleotides read TGTGCCAGCAGTGAAGGAGCGGGAGGGTACGAGCAGTACTTC. It encodes CASSEGAGGYEQYF.

This rearrangement joins TRBV11-3 to TRBJ2-3, with 7 bases aligning to TRBD1. The CDR3 is made up of 14 amino acids. Looked up from germline, CDR1 is SGHNT and CDR2 is YENEEA. V trimming: 2 bases; J trimming: 3 bases; junction bases outside the gene matches: 2. The CDR3 DNA sequence: TGTGCCAGCAGCTTAAACAGGGGTACAGATACGCAGTATTTT. Translated: CASSLNRGTDTQYF.

This sequence joins TRBV21-1 and TRBJ2-6; the D segment call TRBD1 is taken from the table without a DNA check. TRBV21-1 is noted as a pseudogene. The CDR3 is made up of 17 amino acids. The chain's CDR3 is CASSLGQGWSGANVLTF. DNA for the CDR3: TGTGCCAGCTCCCTAGGGCAGGGGTGGTCTGGGGCCAACGTCCTGACTTTC.

The chain couples TRBV5-1 to TRBJ2-5; 8 nucleotides match TRBD2. The ends lost 6 bases at V and 4 bases at J; junction bases unmatched: 11. Germline values: CDR1 SGHRS, CDR2 YFSETQ. The length of the CDR3 is 15 residues. In DNA, the CDR3 is TGCGCCAGCACCTTTGATGGGACTAGGACAGAGACCCAGTACTTC. Its protein is CASTFDGTRTETQYF.